The clone carrying this T cell receptor beta chain was seen a single time. The record originates from a study of shared clonotypes between healthy human individuals. Profiling relied on immunoSEQ multiplex PCR, and the TCRdb table lists in-frame clones only, not all of them. The sample gives 2,500,000 or so clones, under 95% of which show up once; roughly 0.36% is in the top ten. Germline V gene data show CDR1 as SGHRS and CDR2 as YFSETQ. The CDR3 sequence is 15 residues long. Between the trimmed V and J ends, which lost 0 bases and 3 bases, there was a span of 12 bases. This chain connects TRBV5-1 to TRBJ2-5; a weak D match, TRBD2 (7 bases). This clonotype originated in a man younger than 30 in good health. Some clones in this sample may be carry-over from other donors' samples. The sequencing input was naive CD4+ T cells from PBMCs. Regarding subset: CD45RA+ positively selected. The CDR3 DNA follows: TGCGCCAGCAGCTTGGCCGCGGGGGCGAAAGAGACCCAGTACTTC. Translating it yields CASSLAAGAKETQYF.